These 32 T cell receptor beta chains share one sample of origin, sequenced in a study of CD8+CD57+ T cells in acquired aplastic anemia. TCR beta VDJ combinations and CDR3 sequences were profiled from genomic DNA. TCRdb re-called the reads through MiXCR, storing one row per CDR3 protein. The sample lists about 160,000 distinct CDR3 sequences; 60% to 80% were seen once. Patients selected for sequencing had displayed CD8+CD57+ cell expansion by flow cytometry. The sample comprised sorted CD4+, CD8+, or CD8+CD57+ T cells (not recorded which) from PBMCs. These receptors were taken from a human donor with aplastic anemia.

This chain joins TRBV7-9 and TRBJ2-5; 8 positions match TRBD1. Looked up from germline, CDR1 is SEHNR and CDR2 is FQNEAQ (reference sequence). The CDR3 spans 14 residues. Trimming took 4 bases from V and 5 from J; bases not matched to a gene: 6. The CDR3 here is CASSWATGEETQYF. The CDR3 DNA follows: TGTGCCAGCAGCTGGGCGACAGGGGAGGAGACCCAGTACTTC.

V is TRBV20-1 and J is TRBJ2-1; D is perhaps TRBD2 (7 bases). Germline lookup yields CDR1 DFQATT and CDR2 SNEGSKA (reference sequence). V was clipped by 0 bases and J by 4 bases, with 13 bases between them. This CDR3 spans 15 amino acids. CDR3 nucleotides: TGCAGTGCTAGAGACTGGGCGGGGGCGTACAATGAGCAGTTCTTC. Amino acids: CSARDWAGAYNEQFF.

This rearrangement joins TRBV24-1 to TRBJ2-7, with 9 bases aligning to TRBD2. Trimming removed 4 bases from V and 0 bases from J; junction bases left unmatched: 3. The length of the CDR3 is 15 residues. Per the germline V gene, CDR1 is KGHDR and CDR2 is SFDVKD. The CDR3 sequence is CATSDPTSGSYEQYF. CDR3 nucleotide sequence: TGTGCCACCAGTGACCCGACTAGCGGCTCCTACGAGCAGTACTTC.

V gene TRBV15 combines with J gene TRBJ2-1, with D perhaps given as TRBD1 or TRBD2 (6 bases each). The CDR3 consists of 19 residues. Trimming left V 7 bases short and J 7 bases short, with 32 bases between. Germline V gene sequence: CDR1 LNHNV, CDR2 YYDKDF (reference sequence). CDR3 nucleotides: TGTGCCACCAACATCGGGGGAGGTGGGGGCAGACAAGGGGTAAATGAGCAGTTCTTC. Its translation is CATNIGGGGGRQGVNEQFF.

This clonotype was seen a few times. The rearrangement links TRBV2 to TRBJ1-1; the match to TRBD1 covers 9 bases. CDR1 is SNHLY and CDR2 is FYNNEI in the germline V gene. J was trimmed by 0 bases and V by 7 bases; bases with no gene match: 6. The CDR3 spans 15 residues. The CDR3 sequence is CASNEQGALNTEAFF. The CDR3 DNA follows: TGTGCCAGCAACGAACAGGGGGCCCTGAACACTGAAGCTTTCTTT.

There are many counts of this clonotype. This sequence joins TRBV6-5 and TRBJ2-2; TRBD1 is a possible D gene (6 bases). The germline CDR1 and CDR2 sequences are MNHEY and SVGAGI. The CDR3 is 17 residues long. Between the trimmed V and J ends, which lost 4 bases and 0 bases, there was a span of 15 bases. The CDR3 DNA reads TGTGCCAGCAGTTCCTCGACAGGCGTCGCGAACACCGGGGAGCTGTTTTTT. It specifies CASSSSTGVANTGELFF.

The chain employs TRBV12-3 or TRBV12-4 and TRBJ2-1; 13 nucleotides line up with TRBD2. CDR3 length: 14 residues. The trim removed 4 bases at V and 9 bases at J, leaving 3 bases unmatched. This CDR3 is CASSYRLAGGEQFF. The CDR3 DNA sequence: TGTGCCAGCAGTTACCGACTAGCGGGGGGTGAGCAGTTCTTC.

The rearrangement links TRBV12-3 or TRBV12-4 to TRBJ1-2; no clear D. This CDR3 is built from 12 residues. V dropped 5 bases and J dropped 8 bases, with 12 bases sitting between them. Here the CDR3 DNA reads TGTGCCAGCAGTCGGCACCAGATGGGCTACACCTTC. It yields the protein CASSRHQMGYTF.

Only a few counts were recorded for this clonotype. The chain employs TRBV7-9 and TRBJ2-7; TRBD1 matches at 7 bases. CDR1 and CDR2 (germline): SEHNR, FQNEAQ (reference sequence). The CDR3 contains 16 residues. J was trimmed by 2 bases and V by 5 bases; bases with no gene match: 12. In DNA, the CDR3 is TGTGCCAGCAGCGACGACCCGGGACAGACGACCTACGAGCAGTACTTC. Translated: CASSDDPGQTTYEQYF.

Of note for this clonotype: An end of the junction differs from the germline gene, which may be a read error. The CDR3, as DNA: TGTGCCAGCAGTTTCCCGGGTGGCTATGGCTACATCTTC. Translation: CASSFPGGYGYIF. This rearrangement joins TRBV12-3 or TRBV12-4 to TRBJ1-2; no definite D call. The length of the CDR3 is 13 residues.

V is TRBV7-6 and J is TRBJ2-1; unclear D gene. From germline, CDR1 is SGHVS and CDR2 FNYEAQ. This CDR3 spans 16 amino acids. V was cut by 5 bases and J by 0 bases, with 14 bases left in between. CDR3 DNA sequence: TGTGCCAGCAGCCCAACGTCCCCCGGCTCCTACAATGAGCAGTTCTTC. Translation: CASSPTSPGSYNEQFF. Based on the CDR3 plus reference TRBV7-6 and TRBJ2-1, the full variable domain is GAGVSQSPRYKVTKRGQDVALRCDPISGHVSLYWYRQALGQGPEFLTYFNYEAQQDKSGLPNDRFSAERPEGSISTLTIQRTEQRDSAMYRCASSPTSPGSYNEQFFGPGTRLTVL.

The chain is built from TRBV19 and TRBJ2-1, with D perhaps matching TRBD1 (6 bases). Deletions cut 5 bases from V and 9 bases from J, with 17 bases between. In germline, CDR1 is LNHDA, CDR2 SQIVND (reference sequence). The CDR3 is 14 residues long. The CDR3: CASSENRDQREQFF. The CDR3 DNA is TGTGCCAGTAGTGAAAACAGGGACCAACGTGAGCAGTTCTTC. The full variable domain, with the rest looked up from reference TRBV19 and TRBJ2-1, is DGGITQSPKYLFRKEGQNVTLSCEQNLNHDAMYWYRQDPGQGLRLIYYSQIVNDFQKGDIAEGYSVSREKKESFPLTVTSAQKNPTAFYLCASSENRDQREQFFGPGTRLTVL.

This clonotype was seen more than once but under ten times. The DNA for the CDR3 is TGTGCCAGCAGTCCCGCCGGGGTTGGAGATGAGCAGTTCTTC. This codes for CASSPAGVGDEQFF. J is TRBJ2-1 and V is TRBV28; D might be TRBD2 (5 bases). The CDR3 spans 14 residues. Looked up from germline, CDR1 is MDHEN and CDR2 is SYDVKM. V was clipped by 5 bases and J by 8 bases, with 16 bases between them. Filled out from reference TRBV28 and TRBJ2-1, the complete variable domain reads DVKVTQSSRYLVKRTGEKVFLECVQDMDHENMFWYRQDPGLGLRLIYFSYDVKMKEKGDIPEGYSVSREKKERFSLILESASTNQTSMYLCASSPAGVGDEQFFGPGTRLTVL.

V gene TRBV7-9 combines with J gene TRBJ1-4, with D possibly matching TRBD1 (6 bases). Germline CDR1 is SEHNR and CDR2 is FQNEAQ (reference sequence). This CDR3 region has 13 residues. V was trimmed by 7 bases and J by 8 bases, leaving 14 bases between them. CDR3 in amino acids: CASKGVWDEKLFF. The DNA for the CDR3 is TGTGCCAGCAAGGGGGTTTGGGACGAAAAACTGTTTTTT.

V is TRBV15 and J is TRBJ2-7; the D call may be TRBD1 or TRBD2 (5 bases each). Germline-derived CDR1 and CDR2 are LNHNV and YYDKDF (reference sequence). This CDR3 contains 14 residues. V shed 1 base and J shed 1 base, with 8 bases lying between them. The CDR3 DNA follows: TGTGCCACCAGCAGAGGGGACGTTTCCTACGAGCAGTACTTC. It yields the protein CATSRGDVSYEQYF.

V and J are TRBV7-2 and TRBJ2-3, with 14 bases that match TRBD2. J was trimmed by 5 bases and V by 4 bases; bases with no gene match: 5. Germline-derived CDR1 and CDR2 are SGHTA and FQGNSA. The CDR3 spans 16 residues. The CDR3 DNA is TGTGCCAGCAGCTCCGGGACTAGCGGGAGAATAGATACGCAGTATTTT. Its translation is CASSSGTSGRIDTQYF.

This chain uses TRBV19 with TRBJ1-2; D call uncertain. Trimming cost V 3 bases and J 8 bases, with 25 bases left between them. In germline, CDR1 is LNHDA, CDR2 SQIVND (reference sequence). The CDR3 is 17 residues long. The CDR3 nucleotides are TGTGCCAGTAGTATCCTCTACCCGACGGACGCCGGCTGGGGCTACACCTTC. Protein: CASSILYPTDAGWGYTF.

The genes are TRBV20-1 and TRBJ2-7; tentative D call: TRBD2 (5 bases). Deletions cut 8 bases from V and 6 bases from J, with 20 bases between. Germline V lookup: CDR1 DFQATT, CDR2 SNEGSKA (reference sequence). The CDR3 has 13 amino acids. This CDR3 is CSISRVTEVEQYV. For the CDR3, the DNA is TGCAGTATCTCCCGAGTCACGGAGGTCGAGCAGTACGTC.

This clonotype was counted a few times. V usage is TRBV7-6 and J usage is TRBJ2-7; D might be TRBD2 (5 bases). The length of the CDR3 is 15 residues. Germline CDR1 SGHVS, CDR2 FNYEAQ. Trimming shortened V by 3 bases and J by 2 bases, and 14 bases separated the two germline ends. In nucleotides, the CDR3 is TGTGCCAGCAGCTTGAGCGGACCTGAGACCTACGAGCAGTACTTC. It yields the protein CASSLSGPETYEQYF. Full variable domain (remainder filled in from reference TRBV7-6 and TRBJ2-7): GAGVSQSPRYKVTKRGQDVALRCDPISGHVSLYWYRQALGQGPEFLTYFNYEAQQDKSGLPNDRFSAERPEGSISTLTIQRTEQRDSAMYRCASSLSGPETYEQYFGPGTRLTVT.

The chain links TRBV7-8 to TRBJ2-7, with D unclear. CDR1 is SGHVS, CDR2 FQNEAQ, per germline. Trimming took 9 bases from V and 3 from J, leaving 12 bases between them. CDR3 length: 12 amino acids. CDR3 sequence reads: CARILVDYEQYF. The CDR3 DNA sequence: TGTGCCAGGATCCTAGTAGACTACGAGCAGTACTTC.

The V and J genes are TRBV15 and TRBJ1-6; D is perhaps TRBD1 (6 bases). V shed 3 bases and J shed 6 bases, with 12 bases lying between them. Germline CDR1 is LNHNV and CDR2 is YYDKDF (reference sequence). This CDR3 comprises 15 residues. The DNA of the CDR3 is TGTGCCACCAGCAGCACAGGGCTTAGTAATTCACCCCTCCACTTT. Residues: CATSSTGLSNSPLHF.

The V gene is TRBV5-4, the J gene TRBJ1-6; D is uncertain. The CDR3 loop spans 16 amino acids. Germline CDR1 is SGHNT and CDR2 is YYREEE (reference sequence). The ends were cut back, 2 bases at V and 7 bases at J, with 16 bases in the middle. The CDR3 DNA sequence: TGTGCCAGCAGCTTAGGTGAACACCTCGGGAATTCACCCCTCCACTTT. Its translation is CASSLGEHLGNSPLHF. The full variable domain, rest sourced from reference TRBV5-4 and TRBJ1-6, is ETGVTQSPTHLIKTRGQQVTLRCSSQSGHNTVSWYQQALGQGPQFIFQYYREEENGRGNFPPRFSGLQFPNYSSELNVNALELDDSALYLCASSLGEHLGNSPLHFGNGTRLTVT.

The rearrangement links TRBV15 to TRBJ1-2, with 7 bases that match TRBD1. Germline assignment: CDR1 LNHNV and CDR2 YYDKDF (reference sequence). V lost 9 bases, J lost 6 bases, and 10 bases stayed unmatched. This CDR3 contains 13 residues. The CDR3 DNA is TGTGCCACGTCCTCAGGGGGGGAGGATGGCTACACCTTC. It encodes CATSSGGEDGYTF.

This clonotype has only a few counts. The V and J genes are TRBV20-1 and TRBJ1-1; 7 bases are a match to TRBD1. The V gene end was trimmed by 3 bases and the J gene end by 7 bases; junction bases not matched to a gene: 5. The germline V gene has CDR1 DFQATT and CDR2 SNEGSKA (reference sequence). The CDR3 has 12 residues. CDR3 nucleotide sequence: TGCAGTGCTAGGCCACAGGGGTTTGAAGCTTTCTTT. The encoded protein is CSARPQGFEAFF.

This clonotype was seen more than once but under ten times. CDR3 residues: CSARGTMNTEAFF. The CDR3 DNA sequence: TGCAGTGCTAGAGGCACCATGAACACTGAAGCTTTCTTT. The rearrangement joins TRBV20-1 to TRBJ1-1; D unclear. Per the germline V gene, CDR1 is DFQATT and CDR2 is SNEGSKA (reference sequence). This CDR3 is 13 amino acids long. Trimming stripped 1 base from V and 0 bases from J, with 6 bases between.

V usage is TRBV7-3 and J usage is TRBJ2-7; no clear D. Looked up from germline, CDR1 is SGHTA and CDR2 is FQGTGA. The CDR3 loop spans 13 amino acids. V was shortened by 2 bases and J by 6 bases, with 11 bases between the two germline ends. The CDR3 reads CASSLAKGSEQYF. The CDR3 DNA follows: TGTGCCAGCAGCTTAGCTAAGGGTTCCGAGCAGTACTTC.

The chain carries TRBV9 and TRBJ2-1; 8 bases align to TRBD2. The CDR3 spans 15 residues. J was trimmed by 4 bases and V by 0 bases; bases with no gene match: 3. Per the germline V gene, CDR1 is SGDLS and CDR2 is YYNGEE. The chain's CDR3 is CASSVDSGGYNEQFF. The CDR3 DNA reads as TGTGCCAGCAGCGTAGATTCGGGGGGGTACAATGAGCAGTTCTTC.

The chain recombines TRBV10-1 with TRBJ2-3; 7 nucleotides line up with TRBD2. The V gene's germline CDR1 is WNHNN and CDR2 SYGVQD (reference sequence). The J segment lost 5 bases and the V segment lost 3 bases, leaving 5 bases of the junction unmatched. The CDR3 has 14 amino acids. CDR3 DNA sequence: TGCGCCAGCAGTGACTGGTCTAGCGGAGATACGCAGTATTTT. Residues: CASSDWSSGDTQYF.

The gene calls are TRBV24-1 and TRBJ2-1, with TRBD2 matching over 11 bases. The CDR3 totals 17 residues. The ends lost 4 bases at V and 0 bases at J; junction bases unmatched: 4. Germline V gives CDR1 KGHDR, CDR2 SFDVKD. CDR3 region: CATSDTSGSRSYNEQFF. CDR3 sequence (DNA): TGTGCCACCAGTGACACTAGCGGGAGCCGCTCCTACAATGAGCAGTTCTTC.

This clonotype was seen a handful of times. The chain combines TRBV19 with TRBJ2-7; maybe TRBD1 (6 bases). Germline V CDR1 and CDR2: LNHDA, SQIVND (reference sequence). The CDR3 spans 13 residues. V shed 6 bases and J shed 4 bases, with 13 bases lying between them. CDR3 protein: CASRATGPYEQYF. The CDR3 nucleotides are TGTGCCAGTAGAGCTACAGGGCCTTACGAGCAGTACTTC. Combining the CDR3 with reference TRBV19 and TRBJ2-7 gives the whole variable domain DGGITQSPKYLFRKEGQNVTLSCEQNLNHDAMYWYRQDPGQGLRLIYYSQIVNDFQKGDIAEGYSVSREKKESFPLTVTSAQKNPTAFYLCASRATGPYEQYFGPGTRLTVT.

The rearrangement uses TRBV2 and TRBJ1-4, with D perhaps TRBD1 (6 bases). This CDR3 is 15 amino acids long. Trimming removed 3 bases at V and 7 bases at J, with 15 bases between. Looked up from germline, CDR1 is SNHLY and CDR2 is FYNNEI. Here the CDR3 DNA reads TGTGCCAGCAGTGAGTGGGCAGGGGATGGTGAAAAACTGTTTTTT. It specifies CASSEWAGDGEKLFF.

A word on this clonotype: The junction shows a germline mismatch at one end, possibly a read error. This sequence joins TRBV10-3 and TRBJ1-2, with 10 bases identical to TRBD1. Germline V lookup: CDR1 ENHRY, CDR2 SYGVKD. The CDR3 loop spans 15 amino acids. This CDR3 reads CASSPDRGINYGYTF. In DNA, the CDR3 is TGTGCCAGCAGTCCGGACAGGGGGATAAACTATGGCTACACCTTC.